The clone carrying this T cell receptor beta chain occurred a few times. The germline gene is not matched at one end of the junction; a read error may be the cause. This sample is part of a study of blood T cells in healthy people across ages. It was with a sample-barcoded 5' primer and a J-beta primer mix that a second PCR of about 6 to 12 cycles was run. One entry per CDR3 protein, called by TCRdb with MiXCR from the 5' RACE reads. The table lists over 1,500,000 distinct CDR3 sequences, approximately 39% of them singletons, with 20% to 25% in the top ten. The specimen sequenced was blood. The sequence was collected from a human donor in good health.

The CDR3 nucleotides are TGTGCCGCCAGTGATTTGGGAGAGGAAGGCTATGGCTACACCTTC. The encoded protein is CAASDLGEEGYGYTF. The rearrangement uses TRBV24-1 and TRBJ1-2; D call uncertain. Germline CDR1 is KGHDR and CDR2 is SFDVKD. CDR3 length equals 15 residues.